This T cell receptor (beta chain) was observed in a study of T cell repertoires in cytomegalovirus infection. The overall study: Matching HLA type and CMV infection were both indicated by public TCR beta signatures.

The CDR3 totals 18 residues. V gave up 7 bases and J gave up 6 bases; unmatched junction bases: 18. Germline V CDR1 and CDR2: MNHEY, SVGEGT. MiXCR, applied by TCRdb to the reads, yields one record per CDR3 protein. The sample includes approximately 490,000 distinct CDR3 sequences, around 10% of them seen just once. The study's findings and limits: Cumulative public TCR beta family frequency identified CMV carriers with the relevant HLA. CMV-specific TCR beta clonotypes restricted by HLA-C were the ones dominating the ex vivo response.

The table lists this clonotype with many counts. Its antigen is unidentified. The receptor was derived from a human donor in good health (CMV status not recorded). Some clones in this sample may be carry-over from other donors' samples. What was sequenced was PBMCs. The V gene is TRBV6-2 or TRBV6-3, the J gene TRBJ2-1, with TRBD1 matching 10 bases. The CDR3 reads CASKETGGHYTSSNEQFF. The CDR3 DNA reads TGTGCCAGCAAGGAGACAGGGGGCCATTACACATCAAGCAATGAGCAGTTCTTC.